The rows below give T cell receptor beta chains drawn from one sample of a study of T cell responses to AZD1222 COVID-19 vaccine. The table came from immunoSEQ multiplex PCR; TCRdb's copy has only in-frame clones and leaves some out. The sample shows fewer than 40,000 clones, around 90% of them seen only once. The sequences come from peripheral blood, collected 28 days after the second dose of the MenACWY control vaccine. These receptors all come from an adult who received the MenACWY meningococcal vaccine as a control. Both conserved end residues are part of each CDR3. A D gene is named only where the DNA matches it firmly. Only some rows state a clone size, as once, few, many or a class for expanded clones.

V gene,J gene,clone size,D gene,CDR3 protein,CDR3 DNA
TRBV18,TRBJ2-3,NA,TRBD1,CASKPGQGTDTQYF,TGTGCCAGCAAACCGGGACAGGGTACAGATACGCAGTATTTT
TRBV7-9,TRBJ1-1,NA,TRBD1,CASSLLSPGQGTEAFF,TGTGCCAGCAGCCTCCTATCGCCCGGACAGGGGACTGAAGCTTTCTTT
TRBV21-1,TRBJ2-7,NA,NA,CASSKAPTGKEQYF,TGTGCCAGCAGCAAAGCACCGACAGGGAAGGAGCAGTACTTC
TRBV4-1,TRBJ1-3,NA,TRBD1,CASSQGQGVDTIYF,TGCGCCAGCAGCCAGGGACAGGGGGTGGACACCATATATTTT
TRBV13,TRBJ2-1,NA,TRBD2,CASSLEAGRGEQFF,TGTGCCAGCAGCTTAGAAGCGGGGAGGGGTGAGCAGTTCTTC
TRBV11-2,TRBJ2-1,NA,NA,CASSRMVGDNEQFF,TGTGCCAGCAGCCGGATGGTAGGGGACAATGAGCAGTTCTTC
TRBV4-1,TRBJ2-3,NA,NA,CASSQFSEGRGFPDTQYF,TGCGCCAGCAGCCAATTCAGCGAGGGACGGGGATTCCCAGATACGCAGTATTTT
TRBV19,TRBJ1-1,NA,NA,CATTAGFQNTEAFF,TGTGCCACCACCGCCGGGTTCCAGAACACTGAAGCTTTCTTT
TRBV2,TRBJ1-3,NA,TRBD1,CASSDGTGSDGNTIYF,TGTGCCAGCAGCGACGGGACAGGGTCTGATGGAAACACCATATATTTT
TRBV6-5,TRBJ2-1,NA,TRBD2,CASRVAGHSYNEQFF,TGTGCCAGCAGAGTAGCGGGACACTCCTACAATGAGCAGTTCTTC
TRBV20-1,TRBJ2-3,NA,NA,CSAGGTGGWLAGGPIATDTQYF,TGCAGTGCTGGTGGGACAGGGGGATGGCTAGCGGGAGGGCCCATCGCCACAGATACGCAGTATTTT
TRBV4-1,TRBJ2-1,NA,TRBD2,CASSQGPLAGDEQFF,TGCGCCAGCAGCCAAGGCCCTTTAGCGGGAGATGAGCAGTTCTTC
TRBV5-8,TRBJ2-7,NA,NA,CASTLGGTAISYEQYF,TGTGCCAGCACACTAGGAGGGACCGCCATATCCTACGAGCAGTACTTC
TRBV30,TRBJ2-2,once,NA,CAWGLAGTTGELFF,TGTGCCTGGGGGCTAGCAGGTACCACCGGGGAGCTGTTTTTT
TRBV30,TRBJ2-7,NA,NA,CAFRRAQARYEQYF,TGTGCCTTTCGCCGGGCCCAGGCCCGCTACGAGCAGTACTTC
TRBV15,TRBJ2-7,few,NA,CATSRDIRGPYEQYF,TGTGCCACCAGCAGAGATATCCGGGGCCCTTACGAGCAGTACTTC
TRBV7-9,TRBJ2-5,NA,NA,CASSPQQRETQYF,TGTGCCAGCAGCCCGCAACAGCGGGAGACCCAGTACTTC
TRBV7-9,TRBJ1-1,NA,NA,CASSPTGYEAFF,TGTGCCAGCAGCCCCACGGGCTACGAAGCTTTCTTT
TRBV19,TRBJ2-2,NA,NA,CASSIDRVNTGELFF,TGTGCCAGTAGTATAGACAGGGTTAACACCGGGGAGCTGTTTTTT
TRBV27,TRBJ2-1,NA,NA,CATKTAYNEQFF,TGTGCCACCAAGACAGCCTACAATGAGCAGTTCTTC
TRBV7-2,TRBJ2-3,NA,TRBD2,CASSSRTSPGSGRDTQYF,TGTGCCAGCAGCTCCAGGACTAGCCCTGGGAGTGGCAGAGATACGCAGTATTTT
TRBV11-3,TRBJ2-7,NA,TRBD1,CASSKEVTGGSYEQYF,TGTGCCAGCAGCAAAGAAGTGACAGGGGGGTCCTACGAGCAGTACTTC
TRBV24-1,TRBJ2-2,NA,NA,CATSGLPGELFF,TGTGCCACCAGTGGATTGCCCGGGGAGCTGTTTTTT
TRBV27,TRBJ2-7,NA,NA,CASSPGTFSDYEQYF,TGTGCCAGCAGTCCAGGGACCTTTTCTGACTACGAGCAGTACTTC
TRBV9,TRBJ2-2,NA,NA,CASSPIAGELFF,TGTGCCAGCAGCCCTATTGCAGGGGAGCTGTTTTTT
TRBV4-1,TRBJ2-3,NA,NA,CASSQTLTRGLADTQYF,TGCGCCAGCAGCCAAACTTTGACTAGGGGGTTAGCAGATACGCAGTATTTT
TRBV6-2/TRBV6-3,TRBJ1-2,NA,NA,CASSTIKGSGYTF,TGTGCCAGCAGCACTATCAAGGGGTCTGGCTACACCTTC
TRBV7-3,TRBJ2-7,once,NA,CASSFGGEYEQYF,TGTGCCAGCAGCTTCGGAGGGGAATACGAGCAGTACTTC
TRBV27,TRBJ2-2,NA,TRBD1,CASSTGTGRAGELFF,TGTGCCAGCAGTACCGGGACAGGGAGGGCCGGGGAGCTGTTTTTT
TRBV12-3/TRBV12-4,TRBJ2-4,NA,NA,CASGQRNIQYF,TGTGCCAGTGGACAGCGAAACATTCAGTACTTC
TRBV29-1,TRBJ1-1,once,NA,CSVDWGSEAFF,TGCAGCGTTGATTGGGGCTCTGAAGCTTTCTTT
TRBV27,TRBJ2-1,once,NA,CASSPERQAYNEQFF,TGTGCCAGCAGCCCCGAGAGGCAGGCCTACAATGAGCAGTTCTTC
TRBV18,TRBJ2-1,NA,NA,CASSPQSSYNEQFF,TGTGCCAGCTCACCACAATCTAGCTACAATGAGCAGTTCTTC
TRBV7-6,TRBJ2-3,NA,TRBD2,CASSKYMRTSVVTDTQYF,TGTGCCAGCAGCAAATATATGAGGACTAGCGTCGTCACAGATACGCAGTATTTT
TRBV15,TRBJ2-1,NA,TRBD2,CATSIGLAGGPYNEQFF,TGTGCCACCAGCATTGGACTAGCGGGAGGGCCCTACAATGAGCAGTTCTTC
TRBV15,TRBJ2-1,NA,NA,CATSRVRGGSYNEQFF,TGTGCCACCAGCAGAGTAAGAGGGGGTTCATACAATGAGCAGTTCTTC
TRBV2,TRBJ1-5,NA,NA,CASRGPVYEPQHF,TGTGCCAGCAGGGGGCCGGTTTATGAGCCCCAGCATTTT
TRBV6-5,TRBJ2-2,NA,NA,CASSPNPGELFF,TGTGCCAGCAGTCCTAATCCCGGGGAGCTGTTTTTT
TRBV30,TRBJ2-7,NA,TRBD2,CAWRASGRDYEQYF,TGTGCCTGGAGAGCTAGCGGGAGGGATTACGAGCAGTACTTC
TRBV27,TRBJ2-3,NA,NA,CASSPETRGTDTQYF,TGTGCCAGCAGTCCTGAGACGAGAGGCACAGATACGCAGTATTTT
TRBV9,TRBJ2-3,NA,TRBD2,CASSVRSGSGDTQYF,TGTGCCAGCAGCGTACGAAGCGGGAGTGGAGATACGCAGTATTTT
TRBV3-1/TRBV3-2,TRBJ1-1,NA,NA,CASSPTLTGNTEAFF,TGTGCCAGCAGCCCAACCCTCACAGGGAACACTGAAGCTTTCTTT
TRBV2,TRBJ2-5,NA,NA,CASRAGQPETQYF,TGTGCCAGCAGAGCGGGACAGCCAGAAACCCAGTACTTC